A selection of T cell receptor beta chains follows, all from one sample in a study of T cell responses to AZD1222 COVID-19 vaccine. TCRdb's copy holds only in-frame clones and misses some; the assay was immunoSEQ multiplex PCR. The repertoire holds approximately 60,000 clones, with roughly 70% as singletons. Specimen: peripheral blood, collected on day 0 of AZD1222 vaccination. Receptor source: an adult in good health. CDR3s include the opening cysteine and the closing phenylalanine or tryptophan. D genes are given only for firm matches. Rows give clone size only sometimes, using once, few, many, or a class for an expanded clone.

cdr3_nt: TGTGCCAGCAGCCGTACAGGGGCCTTGAACACCGGGGAGCTGTTTTTT; cdr3_aa: CASSRTGALNTGELFF; v_call: TRBV9; j_call: TRBJ2-2; d_call: TRBD1; clone_size: -
cdr3_nt: TGCAGTGCTAGTAACAGAGTAGACTACGAGCAGTACTTC; cdr3_aa: CSASNRVDYEQYF; v_call: TRBV20-1; j_call: TRBJ2-7; d_call: -; clone_size: -
cdr3_nt: TGTGCCAGCAGCGGAGGACAGGGGCGGGCAATAGAGTACCAAGAGACCCAGTACTTC; cdr3_aa: CASSGGQGRAIEYQETQYF; v_call: TRBV7-6; j_call: TRBJ2-5; d_call: TRBD1; clone_size: -
cdr3_nt: TGCGCCAGCAGCTTTCCGGGGGCGGACTACAATGAGCAGTTCTTC; cdr3_aa: CASSFPGADYNEQFF; v_call: TRBV5-1; j_call: TRBJ2-1; d_call: -; clone_size: -
cdr3_nt: TGTGCCAGCAGCTTGGAGCGCGTATCCGGGGAGCTGTTTTTT; cdr3_aa: CASSLERVSGELFF; v_call: TRBV7-9; j_call: TRBJ2-2; d_call: -; clone_size: once
cdr3_nt: TGTGCCAGCAGCCTACAGGGTGTCGAGCAGTACTTC; cdr3_aa: CASSLQGVEQYF; v_call: TRBV7-9; j_call: TRBJ2-7; d_call: -; clone_size: -
cdr3_nt: TGTGCCAGTACCAGGGCCGAGGGGGAGACCCAGTACTTC; cdr3_aa: CASTRAEGETQYF; v_call: TRBV19; j_call: TRBJ2-5; d_call: -; clone_size: -
cdr3_nt: TGTGCCAGCAGGTACGGGCAAAACACTGAAGCTTTCTTT; cdr3_aa: CASRYGQNTEAFF; v_call: TRBV6-5; j_call: TRBJ1-1; d_call: -; clone_size: once
cdr3_nt: TGTGCCAGCAGCTTGGCGGTCAGCCTGAACACCGGGGAGCTGTTTTTT; cdr3_aa: CASSLAVSLNTGELFF; v_call: TRBV5-8; j_call: TRBJ2-2; d_call: -; clone_size: once
cdr3_nt: TGTGCCATCAGTGACGGAAGCTCCTACAATGAGCAGTTCTTC; cdr3_aa: CAISDGSSYNEQFF; v_call: TRBV10-3; j_call: TRBJ2-1; d_call: -; clone_size: -
cdr3_nt: TGTGCCAGCTCACAGGGGGACACGAACACTGAAGCTTTCTTT; cdr3_aa: CASSQGDTNTEAFF; v_call: TRBV28; j_call: TRBJ1-1; d_call: TRBD1; clone_size: -
cdr3_nt: TGCGCCAGCAGCCAAGATCGCGGGGGAGGAGAGACCCAGTACTTC; cdr3_aa: CASSQDRGGGETQYF; v_call: TRBV4-3; j_call: TRBJ2-5; d_call: TRBD2; clone_size: -
cdr3_nt: TGTGCCAGCAGCCCAGCACCCCAGCATTTT; cdr3_aa: CASSPAPQHF; v_call: TRBV14; j_call: TRBJ1-5; d_call: -; clone_size: -
cdr3_nt: TGCGCCAGCAGCTCCTCCGCGGTAGGTGAAGCTTTCTTT; cdr3_aa: CASSSSAVGEAFF; v_call: TRBV4-1; j_call: TRBJ1-1; d_call: -; clone_size: once
cdr3_nt: TGTGCCACCAGCAGAGATCAGACTAACTATGGCTACACCTTC; cdr3_aa: CATSRDQTNYGYTF; v_call: TRBV15; j_call: TRBJ1-2; d_call: -; clone_size: -
cdr3_nt: TGTGCCAGCTCACCAACCGGCCAGGGGGGGAACACTGAAGCTTTCTTT; cdr3_aa: CASSPTGQGGNTEAFF; v_call: TRBV18; j_call: TRBJ1-1; d_call: TRBD1; clone_size: -
cdr3_nt: TGCGCCAGCAGCCAAGACAGACAGTCAAGCTATGGCTACACCTTC; cdr3_aa: CASSQDRQSSYGYTF; v_call: TRBV4-1; j_call: TRBJ1-2; d_call: -; clone_size: many
cdr3_nt: TGTGCCAGCAGCTCCTACAACACCGGGGACTATGGCTACACCTTC; cdr3_aa: CASSSYNTGDYGYTF; v_call: TRBV7-2; j_call: TRBJ1-2; d_call: -; clone_size: -
cdr3_nt: TGTGCCAGCATGGGGGGCCACTACTACGAGCAGTACTTC; cdr3_aa: CASMGGHYYEQYF; v_call: TRBV2; j_call: TRBJ2-7; d_call: -; clone_size: -
cdr3_nt: TGTGCCAGCAGTGGACCCGGGGAGGGGCACGAAAAACTGTTTTTT; cdr3_aa: CASSGPGEGHEKLFF; v_call: TRBV28; j_call: TRBJ1-4; d_call: -; clone_size: few
cdr3_nt: TGCGCCGGGGGGGAGATGAACACTGAAGCTTTCTTT; cdr3_aa: CAGGEMNTEAFF; v_call: TRBV29-1; j_call: TRBJ1-1; d_call: -; clone_size: -
cdr3_nt: TGTGCCAGCCACCAAGGCCAGCCCCAGCATTTT; cdr3_aa: CASHQGQPQHF; v_call: TRBV6-5; j_call: TRBJ1-5; d_call: -; clone_size: once
cdr3_nt: TGTGCCAGCAGTTTTCCGGGGAGCTCTGGAAACACCATATATTTT; cdr3_aa: CASSFPGSSGNTIYF; v_call: TRBV6-2/TRBV6-3; j_call: TRBJ1-3; d_call: -; clone_size: -
cdr3_nt: TGTGCCAGCAGCCAAGAGCGCGGTCAGCCCCAGCATTTT; cdr3_aa: CASSQERGQPQHF; v_call: TRBV4-2; j_call: TRBJ1-5; d_call: -; clone_size: -
cdr3_nt: TGTGCCAGCAGACCAGGGACAGGGGGCCGGCAGTACTTC; cdr3_aa: CASRPGTGGRQYF; v_call: TRBV12-3/TRBV12-4; j_call: TRBJ2-7; d_call: TRBD1; clone_size: few
cdr3_nt: TGTGCCAGCAGCTTATCCCGGACTAGCGGGCCCGGGGAGCTGTTTTTT; cdr3_aa: CASSLSRTSGPGELFF; v_call: TRBV11-3; j_call: TRBJ2-2; d_call: TRBD2; clone_size: -
cdr3_nt: TGTGCCACCAGTGATAGCGGAGGGGGCAAAGAGACCCAGTACTTC; cdr3_aa: CATSDSGGGKETQYF; v_call: TRBV24-1; j_call: TRBJ2-5; d_call: -; clone_size: -
cdr3_nt: TGTGCCACCGGGTCCCGGTACTACGAGCAGTACTTC; cdr3_aa: CATGSRYYEQYF; v_call: TRBV6-5; j_call: TRBJ2-7; d_call: -; clone_size: -
cdr3_nt: TGTGCCAGCAGCTTAGTCTGGCAGGCATTCGGAAGCTCCTACAATGAGCAGTTCTTC; cdr3_aa: CASSLVWQAFGSSYNEQFF; v_call: TRBV13; j_call: TRBJ2-1; d_call: -; clone_size: -
cdr3_nt: TGTGCCAGCAGTTTTCCGAACACTGAAGCTTTCTTT; cdr3_aa: CASSFPNTEAFF; v_call: TRBV12-3/TRBV12-4; j_call: TRBJ1-1; d_call: -; clone_size: -
cdr3_nt: TGTGCCAGCAGTTCGGGGATTCTGATGAACACTGAAGCTTTCTTT; cdr3_aa: CASSSGILMNTEAFF; v_call: TRBV6-2/TRBV6-3; j_call: TRBJ1-1; d_call: -; clone_size: -
cdr3_nt: TGTGCCTGGAGCCCGGGACTCCTGAACACCGGGGAGCTGTTTTTT; cdr3_aa: CAWSPGLLNTGELFF; v_call: TRBV30; j_call: TRBJ2-2; d_call: -; clone_size: once
cdr3_nt: TGTGCCAGCAGCCCCGGGACAGGGGCTCGAACTGAAGCTTTCTTT; cdr3_aa: CASSPGTGARTEAFF; v_call: TRBV7-9; j_call: TRBJ1-1; d_call: TRBD1; clone_size: -
cdr3_nt: TGTGCCAGCAGACGGGCCCTTAATGAAAAACTGTTTTTT; cdr3_aa: CASRRALNEKLFF; v_call: TRBV7-2; j_call: TRBJ1-4; d_call: -; clone_size: -
cdr3_nt: TGTGCCAGCTCAGTAAACAGGGGAGGGATGAACACTGAAGCTTTCTTT; cdr3_aa: CASSVNRGGMNTEAFF; v_call: TRBV18; j_call: TRBJ1-1; d_call: TRBD1; clone_size: -
cdr3_nt: TGCAGCGGGAGGACAGGGCCAAATTCACCCCTCCACTTT; cdr3_aa: CSGRTGPNSPLHF; v_call: TRBV29-1; j_call: TRBJ1-6; d_call: TRBD1; clone_size: -
cdr3_nt: TGTGCCAGCAGCGCCAGAGAGTATAATTCACCCCTCCACTTT; cdr3_aa: CASSAREYNSPLHF; v_call: TRBV6-5; j_call: TRBJ1-6; d_call: -; clone_size: -
cdr3_nt: TGCGCCAGCAGCTTCACTAGCGCTCGGACCGGGGAGCTGTTTTTT; cdr3_aa: CASSFTSARTGELFF; v_call: TRBV5-1; j_call: TRBJ2-2; d_call: TRBD2; clone_size: -
cdr3_nt: TGTGCCAGCAGTGATCCGGCGTCACCCCTCCACTTT; cdr3_aa: CASSDPASPLHF; v_call: TRBV25-1; j_call: TRBJ1-6; d_call: -; clone_size: -
cdr3_nt: TGCAGCGTTGAAGGATCCACAGGTTACACAGATACGCAGTATTTT; cdr3_aa: CSVEGSTGYTDTQYF; v_call: TRBV29-1; j_call: TRBJ2-3; d_call: -; clone_size: -
cdr3_nt: TGCGCCAGCCGGACAGGGGGAGATGGTGAGCAGTTCTTC; cdr3_aa: CASRTGGDGEQFF; v_call: TRBV5-1; j_call: TRBJ2-1; d_call: TRBD1; clone_size: -
cdr3_nt: TGTGCCAGCAGCTTGACAGGGGGCGACGGCTACACCTTC; cdr3_aa: CASSLTGGDGYTF; v_call: TRBV5-4; j_call: TRBJ1-2; d_call: TRBD1; clone_size: -
cdr3_nt: TGTGCCAGCTCACCGGGACTAGCGGGGGGGAATGAGCAGTTCTTC; cdr3_aa: CASSPGLAGGNEQFF; v_call: TRBV18; j_call: TRBJ2-1; d_call: TRBD2; clone_size: once
cdr3_nt: TGTGCCAGCAGTTTAGCGGCAGGGAGTGGCTACACCTTC; cdr3_aa: CASSLAAGSGYTF; v_call: TRBV12-3/TRBV12-4; j_call: TRBJ1-2; d_call: -; clone_size: -
cdr3_nt: TGTGCCAGTAGTAAGACAGGGGATCAGCCCCAGCATTTT; cdr3_aa: CASSKTGDQPQHF; v_call: TRBV19; j_call: TRBJ1-5; d_call: TRBD1; clone_size: -
cdr3_nt: TGCGCCAGCAGCCAAGGGATCGGGACTACAATCTTCGATGAGCAGTTCTTC; cdr3_aa: CASSQGIGTTIFDEQFF; v_call: TRBV4-3; j_call: TRBJ2-1; d_call: TRBD2; clone_size: -
cdr3_nt: TGTGCCAGCAGCTTAGGCCTGTCGGCTTACTATGGCTACACCTTC; cdr3_aa: CASSLGLSAYYGYTF; v_call: TRBV13; j_call: TRBJ1-2; d_call: -; clone_size: once
cdr3_nt: TGTGCCAGTAGAGACAGGGGGAACACTGAAGCTTTCTTT; cdr3_aa: CASRDRGNTEAFF; v_call: TRBV19; j_call: TRBJ1-1; d_call: TRBD1; clone_size: -
cdr3_nt: TGTGCCAGCAGCTTGGGTGGGACAGGGAGCTCCTACGAGCAGTACTTC; cdr3_aa: CASSLGGTGSSYEQYF; v_call: TRBV5-4; j_call: TRBJ2-7; d_call: TRBD1; clone_size: -
cdr3_nt: TGTGCCAGCAGTGAACAGGGCAATCAGCCCCAGCATTTT; cdr3_aa: CASSEQGNQPQHF; v_call: TRBV2; j_call: TRBJ1-5; d_call: -; clone_size: -
cdr3_nt: TGTGCCAGCAGCCGCGTGGGTGTGAGCTCTGGAAACACCATATATTTT; cdr3_aa: CASSRVGVSSGNTIYF; v_call: TRBV11-3; j_call: TRBJ1-3; d_call: -; clone_size: -
cdr3_nt: TGTGCCAGCTCAACATCGACAGACCTGAACACTGAAGCTTTCTTT; cdr3_aa: CASSTSTDLNTEAFF; v_call: TRBV18; j_call: TRBJ1-1; d_call: -; clone_size: -
cdr3_nt: TGTGCCAGCAGTCCCGGGGCAGATTATGGCTACACCTTC; cdr3_aa: CASSPGADYGYTF; v_call: TRBV6-5; j_call: TRBJ1-2; d_call: -; clone_size: -
cdr3_nt: TGTGCCAGCATGTTTGGGGAAAACACTGAAGCTTTCTTT; cdr3_aa: CASMFGENTEAFF; v_call: TRBV12-3/TRBV12-4; j_call: TRBJ1-1; d_call: -; clone_size: few
cdr3_nt: TGTGCCAGCAGCTTAGATGCCGGGCAGGGAGGAGGCTACACCTTC; cdr3_aa: CASSLDAGQGGGYTF; v_call: TRBV11-2; j_call: TRBJ1-2; d_call: -; clone_size: -